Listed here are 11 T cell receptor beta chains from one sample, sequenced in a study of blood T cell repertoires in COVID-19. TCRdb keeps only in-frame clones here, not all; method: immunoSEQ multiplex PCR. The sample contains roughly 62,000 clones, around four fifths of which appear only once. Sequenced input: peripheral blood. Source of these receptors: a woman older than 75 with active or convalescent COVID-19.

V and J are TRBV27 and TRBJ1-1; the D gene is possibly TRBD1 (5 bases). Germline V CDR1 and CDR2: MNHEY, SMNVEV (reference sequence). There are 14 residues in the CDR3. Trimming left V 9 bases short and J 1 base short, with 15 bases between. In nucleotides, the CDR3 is TGTGCCAGAGGGCGGGGGGACGGGAACACTGAAGCTTTCTTT. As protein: CARGRGDGNTEAFF.

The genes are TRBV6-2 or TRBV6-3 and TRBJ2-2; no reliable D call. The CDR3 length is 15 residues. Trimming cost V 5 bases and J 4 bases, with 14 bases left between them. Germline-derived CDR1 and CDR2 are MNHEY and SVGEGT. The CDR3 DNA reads TGTGCCAGCAGTCCCCGGGTTAGTGGCACCGGGGAGCTGTTTTTT. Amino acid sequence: CASSPRVSGTGELFF.

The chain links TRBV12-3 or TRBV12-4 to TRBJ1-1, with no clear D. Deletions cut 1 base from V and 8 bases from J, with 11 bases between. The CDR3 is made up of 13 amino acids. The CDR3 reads CASSLVYRGEAFF. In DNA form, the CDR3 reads TGTGCCAGCAGTTTAGTTTATCGCGGGGAAGCTTTCTTT.

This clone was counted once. The CDR3 region is CASQALRGTVQPQHF. The CDR3 bases are TGCGCCAGCCAAGCGCTAAGGGGGACGGTTCAGCCCCAGCATTTT. The chain recombines TRBV10-2 with TRBJ1-5, with D perhaps matching TRBD1 (6 bases). This CDR3 spans 15 amino acids. The ends were cut back, 8 bases at V and 6 bases at J, with 20 bases in the middle. Per germline, CDR1 WSHSY and CDR2 SAAADI.

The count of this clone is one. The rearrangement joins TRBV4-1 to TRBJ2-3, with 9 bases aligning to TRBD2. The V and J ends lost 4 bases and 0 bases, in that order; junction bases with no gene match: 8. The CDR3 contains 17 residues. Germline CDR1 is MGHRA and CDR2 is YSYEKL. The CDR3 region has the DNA TGCGCCAGCAGCCTAACCCCGGCGGGGGGGAGCACAGATACGCAGTATTTT. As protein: CASSLTPAGGSTDTQYF.

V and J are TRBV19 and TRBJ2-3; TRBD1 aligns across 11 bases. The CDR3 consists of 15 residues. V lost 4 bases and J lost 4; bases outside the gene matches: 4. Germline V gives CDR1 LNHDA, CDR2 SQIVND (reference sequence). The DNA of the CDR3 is TGTGCCAGTAGTAGCCGGGACAGGGGGTCAGATACGCAGTATTTT. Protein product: CASSSRDRGSDTQYF.

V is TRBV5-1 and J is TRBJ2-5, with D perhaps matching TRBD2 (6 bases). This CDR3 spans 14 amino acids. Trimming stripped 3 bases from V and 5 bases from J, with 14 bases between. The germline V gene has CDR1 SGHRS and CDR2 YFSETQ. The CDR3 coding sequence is TGCGCCAGCAGCTCCGGGGGTAGTGAGGAGACCCAGTACTTC. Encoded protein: CASSSGGSEETQYF.

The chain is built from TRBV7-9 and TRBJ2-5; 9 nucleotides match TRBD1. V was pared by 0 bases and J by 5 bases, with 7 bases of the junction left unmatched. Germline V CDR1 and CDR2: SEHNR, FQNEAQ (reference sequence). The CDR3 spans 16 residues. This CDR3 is CASSLAGDRERETQYF. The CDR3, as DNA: TGTGCCAGCAGCTTAGCGGGGGACAGGGAGAGGGAGACCCAGTACTTC.

The CDR3 region has the DNA TGCGCCAGCAGCTGGGACGGGACATCTAACACTGAAGCTTTCTTT. Translating it yields CASSWDGTSNTEAFF. The chain joins TRBV5-1 to TRBJ1-1; possible D gene TRBD1, 6 bases. This CDR3 has 15 amino acids. Germline-derived CDR1 and CDR2 are SGHRS and YFSETQ. V was trimmed by 3 bases and J by 2 bases, leaving 14 bases between them.

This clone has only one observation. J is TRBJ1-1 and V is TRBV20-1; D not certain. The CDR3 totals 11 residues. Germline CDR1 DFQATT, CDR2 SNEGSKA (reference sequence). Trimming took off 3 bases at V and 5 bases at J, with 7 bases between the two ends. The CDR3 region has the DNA TGCAGTGCTAGGGTTCAGACTGAAGCTTTCTTT. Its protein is CSARVQTEAFF.

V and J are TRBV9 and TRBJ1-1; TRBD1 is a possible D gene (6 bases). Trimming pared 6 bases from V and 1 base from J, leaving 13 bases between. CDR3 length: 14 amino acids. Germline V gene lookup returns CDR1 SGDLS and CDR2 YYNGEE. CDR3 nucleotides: TGTGCCAGCACCCAACAGGGACAGAACACTGAAGCTTTCTTT. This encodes CASTQQGQNTEAFF.